A single sample gave rise to the 25 T cell receptor beta chains below, sequenced in a study of blood T cell repertoires in COVID-19 (dated by TCRdb to the early 2020s). The library was built by means of the immunoSEQ multiplex PCR assay. TCRdb re-hosts the immuneACCESS table, in-frame sequences only. Its copies lack some clones; in the studies checked, an unresolved V gene accounts for under half of them, and the cause for the rest is not known. Recorded for this sample are 250,000 or so clones; around 90% of them occurred a single time. The ten largest clones take up 1.6% of the sample. Sequenced input: PBMCs or T cells enriched from blood (not recorded which). Receptors were obtained from a woman between 50 and 59 years old who had recovered from COVID-19.

V usage is TRBV5-4 and J usage is TRBJ2-6; D is undetermined. V was clipped by 1 base and J by 0 bases, with 5 bases between them. The germline V gene has CDR1 SGHNT and CDR2 YYREEE (reference sequence). CDR3 length: 15 amino acids. CDR3 in amino acids: CASSLISSGANVLTF. CDR3 nucleotides: TGTGCCAGCAGCTTGATCAGCTCTGGGGCCAACGTCCTGACTTTC.

V and J are TRBV5-6 and TRBJ2-3; 10 bases line up with TRBD1. Per germline, CDR1 SGHDT and CDR2 YYEEEE. V dropped 4 bases and J dropped 2; count of bases not matched to a gene: 7. The CDR3 is 16 amino acids. Written as DNA, the CDR3 is TGTGCCAGCAGCATCCCGACAGGGGGCCCCACAGATACGCAGTATTTT. Its protein is CASSIPTGGPTDTQYF.

The chain is built from TRBV5-6 and TRBJ2-6, with D tentatively TRBD1 (6 bases). V dropped 4 bases and J dropped 1 base, with 15 bases sitting between them. Germline assignment: CDR1 SGHDT and CDR2 YYEEEE. This CDR3 has 17 residues. Here the CDR3 reads CASSLTPTGSGANVLTF. The CDR3 DNA reads TGTGCCAGCAGCCTCACCCCTACAGGGTCTGGGGCCAACGTCCTGACTTTC.

The chain carries TRBV2 and TRBJ2-3; TRBD2 aligns across 9 bases. V shed 6 bases and J 1 base; nucleotides not matched to a gene: 2. Germline V gene sequence: CDR1 SNHLY, CDR2 FYNNEI. The CDR3 is 14 amino acids. CDR3: CASSWTSGTDTQYF. The CDR3 DNA sequence: TGTGCCAGCAGCTGGACTAGCGGCACAGATACGCAGTATTTT.

Turning to this clone: One end of the junction varies from germline; a read error may be responsible. This chain joins TRBV7-7 and TRBJ2-2; 10 bases match TRBD2. This CDR3 is 15 amino acids long. Germline V gene data show CDR1 as SSHAT and CDR2 as FNYEAQ (reference sequence). CDR3 nucleotide sequence: TGTGCTAGCAGCTCTAGCGGGAGCTCTGCCGGGGAGCTGTTTTTT. It yields the protein CASSSSGSSAGELFF.

The CDR3 DNA follows: TGTGCTAGTGCCCCAGCGGGTGGGGGGAATGAGCAGTTCTTC. Its protein is CASAPAGGGNEQFF. The rearrangement uses TRBV12-5 and TRBJ2-1; D is perhaps TRBD2 (6 bases). CDR1 and CDR2 (germline): LGHNT, FRNRAP. With 7 bases removed from V and 7 bases from J, the gap between germline ends came to 17 bases. This CDR3 is 14 amino acids long.

This chain uses TRBV4-1 with TRBJ2-2; D remains unclear. Trimming stripped 3 bases from V and 5 bases from J, with 7 bases between. This CDR3 is built from 13 residues. The germline gives CDR1 MGHRA, CDR2 YSYEKL. In DNA, the CDR3 is TGCGCCAGCAGCCAGATCAGAACCGGGGAGCTGTTTTTT. Protein: CASSQIRTGELFF.

The rearrangement uses TRBV30 and TRBJ1-4, with D possibly TRBD1 on 6 matching bases. Germline V gene data show CDR1 as GTSNPN and CDR2 as SVGIG (reference sequence). Trimming removed 1 base at V and 5 bases at J, with 20 bases between. The CDR3 consists of 17 residues. CDR3 DNA: TGTGCCTGGAGTGCGGGTCAGGGGAGCCTGGCGAATGAAAAACTGTTTTTT. Its protein is CAWSAGQGSLANEKLFF.

The gene calls are TRBV5-1 and TRBJ1-3; D is undetermined. The CDR3 length is 13 residues. CDR1 and CDR2 (germline): SGHRS, YFSETQ. V was cut by 3 bases and J by 0 bases, with 4 bases left in between. The CDR3 loop reads CASSSISGNTIYF. The CDR3 DNA reads TGCGCCAGCAGCTCAATCTCTGGAAACACCATATATTTT.

The gene calls are TRBV5-1 and TRBJ1-2; tentative D call: TRBD1 (6 bases). The germline V gene encodes CDR1 SGHRS and CDR2 YFSETQ. Trimming stripped 0 bases from V and 9 bases from J, with 15 bases between. The CDR3 loop spans 14 amino acids. The DNA for the CDR3 is TGCGCCAGCAGCTTGGGCCAGGGGAGTTCTAGCTACACCTTC. Protein product: CASSLGQGSSSYTF.

The CDR3 protein is CASSLDLRELFF. CDR3 DNA sequence: TGTGCCAGCAGCCTGGACCTGCGTGAGCTGTTTTTT. The gene calls are TRBV5-8 and TRBJ2-2; no firm D call. The germline CDR1 and CDR2 sequences are SGHTS and YDEGEE. This CDR3 contains 12 residues. Trimming took 4 bases from V and 11 from J, leaving 12 bases between them.

This clone was counted a few times. The J gene is TRBJ2-7, the V gene TRBV29-1; TRBD1 matches 7 bases. The germline V gene has CDR1 SQVTM and CDR2 ANQGSEA. The CDR3 has 14 amino acids. Trimming at V came to 4 bases and at J to 2 bases, leaving 8 bases not matched to a gene. The CDR3 loop reads CSVVLMGTAYEQYF. CDR3 DNA sequence: TGCAGCGTTGTATTAATGGGGACAGCCTACGAGCAGTACTTC.

V is TRBV7-2 and J is TRBJ2-7; weak D call: TRBD1 (7 bases). The V gene's germline CDR1 is SGHTA and CDR2 FQGNSA. There are 14 residues in the CDR3. Trimming stripped 3 bases from V and 4 bases from J, with 13 bases between. This CDR3 is CASSLTPGGYEQYF. CDR3 nucleotides: TGTGCCAGCAGCTTGACTCCAGGGGGGTACGAGCAGTACTTC.

The J gene is TRBJ2-5, the V gene TRBV4-3; TRBD1 is a possible D gene (6 bases). The CDR3 runs 15 residues. Germline lookup yields CDR1 LGHNA and CDR2 YSLEER. Trimming took 0 bases from V and 2 from J, leaving 10 bases between them. CDR3: CASSQEGARQETQYF. CDR3 in DNA: TGCGCCAGCAGCCAAGAGGGGGCCCGTCAAGAGACCCAGTACTTC.

The chain is built from TRBV11-2 and TRBJ2-3, with D perhaps TRBD1 (5 bases). CDR3 length: 13 amino acids. Germline CDR1 SGHAT, CDR2 FQNNGV. Deletions cut 5 bases from V and 6 bases from J, with 12 bases between. Here the CDR3 DNA reads TGTGCCAGCAGCCCAGGGAACCGGGATACGCAGTATTTT. Amino acids: CASSPGNRDTQYF.

The V and J genes are TRBV7-2 and TRBJ2-2; a possible D gene is TRBD2 (5 bases). Germline assignment: CDR1 SGHTA and CDR2 FQGNSA. This CDR3 comprises 13 residues. V was trimmed by 3 bases and J by 6 bases, leaving 8 bases between them. Written as DNA, the CDR3 is TGTGCCAGCAGCTTCCTAGCATCCGGGGAGCTGTTTTTT. Translating gives CASSFLASGELFF.

V gene TRBV18 combines with J gene TRBJ2-5, with a tentative D call TRBD2 (5 bases). The CDR3 length is 13 residues. CDR1 and CDR2 (germline): KGHSH, LQKENI. Trimming pared 3 bases from V and 5 bases from J, leaving 10 bases between. CDR3 amino acids: CASSPRRGETQYF. Written as DNA, the CDR3 is TGTGCCAGCTCACCTCGTCGCGGGGAGACCCAGTACTTC. Full variable domain (outside the CDR3, taken from reference TRBV18 and TRBJ2-5): NAGVMQNPRHLVRRRGQEARLRCSPMKGHSHVYWYRQLPEEGLKFMVYLQKENIIDESGMPKERFSAEFPKEGPSILRIQQVVRGDSAAYFCASSPRRGETQYFGPGTRLLVL.

This clone occurred a few times. The rearrangement uses TRBV30 and TRBJ1-6, with D tentatively TRBD1 (6 bases). The germline CDR1 and CDR2 sequences are GTSNPN and SVGIG (reference sequence). The CDR3 has 14 residues. The V end was cut by 2 bases, the J end by 9 bases, with 14 bases between. The CDR3 bases are TGTGCCTGGAGTAGGGGGAGATCCCTTTCACCCCTCCACTTT. Protein product: CAWSRGRSLSPLHF.

The table lists this clone with a count of one. The CDR3, as DNA: TGTGCCAGCACCTCCCGTCCCGGCCTAGCGGGAGTCCCCAATGAGCAGTTCTTC. Translation gives CASTSRPGLAGVPNEQFF. The rearrangement uses TRBV9 and TRBJ2-1; 10 nucleotides agree with TRBD2. The CDR3 spans 18 residues. J was trimmed by 6 bases and V by 6 bases; bases with no gene match: 18. CDR1 SGDLS and CDR2 YYNGEE come from the germline V gene. Using reference TRBV9 and TRBJ2-1 for the parts outside the CDR3, the full variable domain is DSGVTQTPKHLITATGQRVTLRCSPRSGDLSVYWYQQSLDQGLQFLIQYYNGEERAKGNILERFSAQQFPDLHSELNLSSLELGDSALYFCASTSRPGLAGVPNEQFFGPGTRLTVL.

The chain recombines TRBV2 with TRBJ2-1; 9 nucleotides match TRBD2. J was trimmed by 2 bases and V by 11 bases; bases with no gene match: 10. Germline CDR1 is SNHLY and CDR2 is FYNNEI. The CDR3 loop spans 15 amino acids. The CDR3 DNA reads TGTGCCGGAAAGACTAGCGGAAATCCCTACAATGAGCAGTTCTTC. Protein product: CAGKTSGNPYNEQFF.

In nucleotides, the CDR3 is TGTGCCAGCACCTTGGACAGGGCTAATGAAAAACTGTTTTTT. Translating gives CASTLDRANEKLFF. This sequence joins TRBV2 and TRBJ1-4; 8 nucleotides agree with TRBD1. The V gene end was trimmed by 7 bases and the J gene end by 3 bases; junction bases not matched to a gene: 4. The length of the CDR3 is 14 residues. Germline loops: CDR1 SNHLY, CDR2 FYNNEI.

J is TRBJ2-3 and V is TRBV25-1; no firm D call. CDR1 and CDR2 from the germline V gene are MGHDK and SYGVNS. V was clipped by 2 bases and J by 3 bases, with 12 bases between them. The length of the CDR3 is 15 residues. The CDR3 here is CASSELNRATDTQYF. In nucleotides, the CDR3 is TGTGCCAGCAGTGAACTAAACAGAGCAACAGATACGCAGTATTTT.

The chain is built from TRBV28 and TRBJ1-5, with 7 bases identical to TRBD1. From germline, CDR1 is MDHEN and CDR2 SYDVKM. This CDR3 region has 14 residues. V lost 6 bases, J lost 7 bases, and 9 bases stayed unmatched. The CDR3 DNA reads as TGTGCCAGCAGCGCGACAGGGTTTGGCCAGCCCCAGCATTTT. It codes for CASSATGFGQPQHF.

The CDR3 DNA reads as TGTGCCAGCTCACCACCTCCGGGAACTGATGAGCAGTTCTTC. This encodes CASSPPPGTDEQFF. The rearrangement links TRBV18 to TRBJ2-1; tentatively, D is TRBD2 (5 bases). The CDR3 has 14 amino acids. Trimming removed 0 bases at V and 8 bases at J, with 11 bases between. Germline V gene sequence: CDR1 KGHSH, CDR2 LQKENI.

The chain combines TRBV27 with TRBJ2-3; 11 nucleotides match TRBD2. Germline values: CDR1 MNHEY, CDR2 SMNVEV (reference sequence). The CDR3 totals 17 residues. The junction had 8 bases not matched to a gene; V was cut back by 6 bases and J by 0 bases. DNA for the CDR3: TGTGCCAGCAGCTCCAGGGGACTAGCGGCCAGCACAGATACGCAGTATTTT. It codes for CASSSRGLAASTDTQYF.